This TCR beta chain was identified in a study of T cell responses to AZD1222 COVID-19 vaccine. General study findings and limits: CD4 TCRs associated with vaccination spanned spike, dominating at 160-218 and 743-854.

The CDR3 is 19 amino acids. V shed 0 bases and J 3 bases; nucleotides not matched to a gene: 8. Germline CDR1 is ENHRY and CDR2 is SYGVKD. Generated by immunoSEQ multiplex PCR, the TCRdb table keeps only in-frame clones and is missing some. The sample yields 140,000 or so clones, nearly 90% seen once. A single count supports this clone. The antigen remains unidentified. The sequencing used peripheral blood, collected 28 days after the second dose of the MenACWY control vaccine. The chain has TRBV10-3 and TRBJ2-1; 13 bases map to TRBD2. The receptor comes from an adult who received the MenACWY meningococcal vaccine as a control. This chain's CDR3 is CAISESTSGRSSFYNEQFF. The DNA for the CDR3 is TGTGCCATCAGTGAGTCGACTAGCGGGAGGAGTAGTTTCTACAATGAGCAGTTCTTC.